This TCR beta chain is from a study of cytomegalovirus exposure and HLA in healthy donors. General study findings and limits: Most TCRs appeared rarely, but some public TCRs recurred in many donors. It was 150 to 200 TCR beta chains that were listed as cytomegalovirus-associated. There were three CMV-associated chains whose specificity for CMV antigens was confirmed in vitro. It was reportedly the case that the classifier diagnosed cytomegalovirus status with high specificity and sensitivity.

Turning to this clone: Its antigen is undetermined.

TCRdb's copy holds only in-frame clones and misses some; the assay was immunoSEQ multiplex PCR. The sample holds 230,000 or so clones, around 90% seen once. What was sequenced was PBMCs. This sequence originates from a woman between 18 and 29 years old in good health and CMV-seronegative.

The CDR3 protein is CAWNSGGSTDTQYF. The CDR3 nucleotides read TGTGCCTGGAACAGCGGGGGGAGCACAGATACGCAGTATTTT. The V call is TRBV30, the J call TRBJ2-3, with TRBD2 matching over 9 bases. With 4 bases clipped from V and 0 bases from J, the junction kept 2 bases outside the gene matches. The CDR3 spans 14 residues. Germline CDR1 is GTSNPN and CDR2 is SVGIG (reference sequence).